These 7 T cell receptor beta chains were sequenced from one sample in a study of blood T cell repertoires in COVID-19. Only in-frame clones appear in the TCRdb table, and some are missing; sequencing was by immunoSEQ multiplex PCR. The sample contains about 180,000 clones, around 86% of which appear only once. Sequencing was done on a sample of peripheral blood. These receptor sequences come from a woman in her 70s with COVID-19, enrolled during active disease.

The V call is TRBV10-3, the J call TRBJ1-1; D gene uncertain. V lost 8 bases to trimming and J lost 3 bases, with 13 bases between them. In germline, CDR1 is ENHRY, CDR2 SYGVKD. This CDR3 comprises 13 residues. This CDR3 is CAIRFRYDTEAFF. As DNA, the CDR3 is TGTGCCATCCGCTTCAGGTACGACACTGAAGCTTTCTTT.

The chain employs TRBV10-3 and TRBJ2-7; D possibly corresponds to TRBD2 (6 bases). The germline gives CDR1 ENHRY, CDR2 SYGVKD. Trimming stripped 6 bases from V and 3 bases from J, with 12 bases between. The length of the CDR3 is 13 residues. In DNA form, the CDR3 reads TGTGCCATCAGCCGGGACTTACACTACGAGCAGTACTTC. Translation gives CAISRDLHYEQYF.

The chain links TRBV4-1 to TRBJ2-7; TRBD2 matches 8 bases. The CDR3 length is 15 residues. Germline V gene lookup returns CDR1 MGHRA and CDR2 YSYEKL. Unmatched junction bases numbered 11, after V lost 6 bases and J lost 4 bases. The CDR3 is CASRLVGIAGYEQYF. CDR3 DNA: TGCGCCAGCAGACTAGTGGGGATAGCGGGGTACGAGCAGTACTTC.

The rearrangement joins TRBV10-3 to TRBJ1-2; 9 bases fit TRBD1. Germline loops: CDR1 ENHRY, CDR2 SYGVKD. The CDR3 has 14 residues. V trimming: 6 bases; J trimming: 8 bases; junction bases outside the gene matches: 10. The CDR3 region is CAIRPDRGAGGYTF. The CDR3 region has the DNA TGTGCCATCAGACCCGACAGGGGGGCAGGGGGCTACACCTTC.

The V and J genes are TRBV19 and TRBJ2-5, with TRBD1 matching over 8 bases. The ends lost 1 base at V and 5 bases at J; junction bases unmatched: 6. Germline CDR1 LNHDA, CDR2 SQIVND (reference sequence). This CDR3 contains 15 residues. The CDR3: CASSIGRGQAETQYF. The CDR3 nucleotides read TGTGCCAGTAGTATAGGAAGGGGACAGGCTGAGACCCAGTACTTC.

The V call is TRBV5-1, the J call TRBJ1-1; D may be TRBD1 (5 bases). The CDR3 loop spans 16 amino acids. From germline, CDR1 is SGHRS and CDR2 YFSETQ. The V end lost 0 bases, the J end lost 6 bases, and 18 bases lay between the germline ends. CDR3 nucleotide sequence: TGCGCCAGCAGCTTGGCAGCAGGGACCGGGGGGGCTGAAGCTTTCTTT. Protein sequence: CASSLAAGTGGAEAFF.

In DNA form, the CDR3 reads TGTGCCAGCAGCTTGCTCGATGAGCAGTTCTTC. Protein: CASSLLDEQFF. The J gene is TRBJ2-1, the V gene TRBV5-8; D remains ambiguous. Germline assignment: CDR1 SGHTS and CDR2 YDEGEE. The CDR3 sequence is 11 residues long. V lost 1 base and J lost 8, with 4 bases in between.